The 22 T cell receptor beta chains listed next were all sequenced from one sample in a study of blood T cells in healthy people across ages. Combining a sample-barcoded 5' primer with a J-beta primer mix, a second PCR ran for about 6 to 11 cycles. MiXCR, run by TCRdb on the 5' RACE reads, gives a single entry per CDR3 protein. The data show approximately 1.5 million distinct CDR3 sequences, less than 45% seen once. Sequenced input: blood. The receptors derive from a woman between 18 and 30 years old in good health.

This clonotype has only a few counts. This chain joins TRBV7-2 and TRBJ1-4; 9 bases line up with TRBD1. The CDR3 is made up of 16 amino acids. In germline, CDR1 is SGHTA, CDR2 FQGNSA. The trim removed 2 bases at V and 7 bases at J, leaving 8 bases unmatched. In nucleotides, the CDR3 is TGTGCCAGCAGCTTACTGGGACAGGGTTTGGGTGAAAAACTGTTTTTT. Its protein is CASSLLGQGLGEKLFF.

This clonotype was picked up a small number of times. V and J are TRBV7-9 and TRBJ1-4; D unclear. The CDR3 spans 13 residues. V lost 8 bases and J 6 bases, leaving 13 bases between the germline ends. Germline lookup yields CDR1 SEHNR and CDR2 FQNEAQ (reference sequence). The CDR3: CASGKGWDEKLFF. In DNA form, the CDR3 reads TGTGCCAGCGGAAAGGGCTGGGATGAAAAACTGTTTTTT.

The table lists this clonotype with a few counts. V usage is TRBV6-4 and J usage is TRBJ2-3; TRBD2 matches 11 bases. Germline values: CDR1 MRHNA, CDR2 SNTAGT. CDR3 length: 15 amino acids. V shed 4 bases and J 7 bases; nucleotides not matched to a gene: 7. The CDR3 nucleotides read TGTGCCAGCAGTGTCCAGACTAGCGGGAAGAATACGCAGTATTTT. It specifies CASSVQTSGKNTQYF.

As DNA, the CDR3 is TGTTTTCAGGCGGGGCTAGCGGAAGAGACCCAGTTCTTC. It translates to CFQAGLAEETQFF. V is TRBV6-2 or TRBV6-3 and J is TRBJ2-1; 7 nucleotides line up with TRBD2. The CDR3 length is 13 residues. CDR1 and CDR2 (germline): MNHEY, SVGEGT.

In DNA, the CDR3 is TGCAGCGGTGGAGTAGGGGGCATCGTGAACACTGAAGCTTTCTTT. Translating gives CSGGVGGIVNTEAFF. The V gene is TRBV29-1, the J gene TRBJ1-1; 7 bases are a match to TRBD1. Germline CDR1 is SQVTM and CDR2 is ANQGSEA. The CDR3 length is 15 residues. V was pared by 7 bases and J by 0 bases, with 11 bases of the junction left unmatched.

The sample holds a few counts of this clonotype. The CDR3 DNA follows: TGCGCCAGCAGCCCCCTCGGAGAATACAATGAGCAGTTCTTC. This gives the protein CASSPLGEYNEQFF. The genes are TRBV4-1 and TRBJ2-1; D is ambiguous. The CDR3 loop spans 14 amino acids. CDR1 and CDR2 (germline): MGHRA, YSYEKL. Between the trimmed V and J ends, which lost 4 bases and 4 bases, there was a span of 11 bases.

The J gene is TRBJ1-4, the V gene TRBV6-2 or TRBV6-3; no clear D. The CDR3 has 16 residues. CDR1 and CDR2 from the germline V gene are MNHEY and SVGEGT. V was trimmed by 4 bases and J by 8 bases, leaving 20 bases between them. DNA for the CDR3: TGTGCCAGCAGTTGGCTACAGCCACGTGGTGGCGAAAAACTGTTTTTT. It specifies CASSWLQPRGGEKLFF.

The rearrangement uses TRBV11-2 and TRBJ1-1; D possibly corresponds to TRBD1 (5 bases). Deletions cut 4 bases from V and 3 bases from J, with 15 bases between. The CDR3 has 15 amino acids. The germline gives CDR1 SGHAT, CDR2 FQNNGV. This chain's CDR3 is CASSYSWGRDTEAFF. The CDR3, as DNA: TGTGCCAGCAGCTACAGCTGGGGGAGGGACACTGAAGCTTTCTTT.

J is TRBJ2-1 and V is TRBV20-1; D ambiguous. Trimming took 7 bases from V and 3 from J, leaving 13 bases between them. Germline V gene lookup returns CDR1 DFQATT and CDR2 SNEGSKA (reference sequence). The length of the CDR3 is 13 residues. The CDR3 nucleotides are TGCAGTGAAATGAATAGGTTCTACAATGAGCAGTTCTTC. Protein: CSEMNRFYNEQFF.

The chain employs TRBV11-1 and TRBJ2-7; D remains ambiguous. Trimming took off 4 bases at V and 9 bases at J, with 16 bases between the two ends. The CDR3 extends over 13 amino acids. In germline, CDR1 is SGHAT, CDR2 FQDESV (reference sequence). CDR3 in amino acids: CASSSQEAPGQYF. Written as DNA, the CDR3 is TGTGCCAGCAGCTCCCAAGAGGCCCCAGGGCAGTACTTC.

This chain uses TRBV7-6 with TRBJ1-2; D possibly corresponds to TRBD1 (6 bases). Trimming cost V 2 bases and J 3 bases, with 10 bases left between them. CDR1 is SGHVS, CDR2 FNYEAQ, per germline. This CDR3 comprises 14 residues. This chain's CDR3 is CASSLSGEDYGYTF. The CDR3 DNA reads TGTGCCAGCAGCTTATCAGGGGAGGACTATGGCTACACCTTC.

This clonotype was counted a few times. The rearrangement links TRBV20-1 to TRBJ1-1; 9 bases match TRBD1. Germline V CDR1 and CDR2: DFQATT, SNEGSKA (reference sequence). Losses at the gene ends were 5 bases for V and 5 bases for J; bases not matched to a gene: 15. CDR3 length equals 16 residues. CDR3 nucleotide sequence: TGCAGTGCTTCGAGGTGGGACAGGGACATCGGGACTGAAGCTTTCTTT. Translation gives CSASRWDRDIGTEAFF.

This clonotype was seen more than once but under ten times. This chain uses TRBV30 with TRBJ2-7; D not certain. The germline gives CDR1 GTSNPN, CDR2 SVGIG (reference sequence). This CDR3 contains 13 residues. Trimming shortened V by 0 bases and J by 5 bases, and 11 bases separated the two germline ends. In DNA form, the CDR3 reads TGTGCCTGGAGTGTAGGTCAGCCCCACGAGCAGTACTTC. Protein sequence: CAWSVGQPHEQYF.

This clonotype was counted only a few times. This chain joins TRBV9 and TRBJ2-5; the match to TRBD1 covers 8 bases. Germline V gene lookup returns CDR1 SGDLS and CDR2 YYNGEE. CDR3 length equals 14 residues. Unmatched junction bases numbered 12, after V lost 3 bases and J lost 11 bases. The DNA for the CDR3 is TGTGCCAGCAGCGCCAGGGGGCTGCCTGAAGAGCAGTACTTC. Translation gives CASSARGLPEEQYF.

The chain couples TRBV7-2 to TRBJ1-2, with D possibly TRBD1 on 6 matching bases. The V end lost 4 bases, the J end lost 0 bases, and 12 bases lay between the germline ends. CDR3 length equals 15 residues. Per germline, CDR1 SGHTA and CDR2 FQGNSA. In nucleotides, the CDR3 is TGTGCCAGCAGCTACCGACAGGATTCTAACTATGGCTACACCTTC. Amino acids: CASSYRQDSNYGYTF.

The chain carries TRBV7-2 and TRBJ1-5, with unresolved D. The length of the CDR3 is 15 residues. V gave up 2 bases and J gave up 0 bases, with 8 bases separating them. The germline gives CDR1 SGHTA, CDR2 FQGNSA. CDR3 DNA sequence: TGTGCCAGCAGCTTAAATGGGTATAGCAATCAGCCCCAGCATTTT. It codes for CASSLNGYSNQPQHF.

The sample holds a few counts of this clonotype. The chain is built from TRBV29-1 and TRBJ1-1; D is undetermined. V lost 3 bases, J lost 2 bases, and 10 bases lay in between. The CDR3 is made up of 13 amino acids. Germline-derived CDR1 and CDR2 are SQVTM and ANQGSEA. The CDR3 reads CSVDLGFNTEAFF. The CDR3 DNA reads TGCAGCGTTGATTTGGGTTTCAACACTGAAGCTTTCTTT. Full variable domain (rest looked up from reference TRBV29-1 and TRBJ1-1): SAVISQKPSRDICQRGTSLTIQCQVDSQVTMMFWYRQQPGQSLTLIATANQGSEATYESGFVIDKFPISRPNLTFSTLTVSNMSPEDSSIYLCSVDLGFNTEAFFGQGTRLTVV.

This chain uses TRBV12-3 or TRBV12-4 with TRBJ2-7, with TRBD2 matching 7 bases. The CDR3 runs 14 residues. Trimming removed 3 bases from V and 7 bases from J; junction bases left unmatched: 9. CDR3 sequence (DNA): TGTGCCAGCAGTTTGGCCGGGAGGAACAATGAGCAGTACTTC. Its translation: CASSLAGRNNEQYF.

About this clonotype: At one end, the junction sequence differs from germline, possibly due to a read error. The V and J genes are TRBV20-1 and TRBJ2-7; D not certain. The CDR3 is made up of 15 amino acids. Germline V gives CDR1 DFQATT, CDR2 SNEGSKA (reference sequence). The CDR3 sequence: CSAGDSRQPSYEQYF. CDR3 DNA: TGCAGTGCTGGAGATAGTCGGCAGCCCTCCTACGAGCAGTACTTC.

Comment on this clonotype: This could be a read error, since a much larger clone is one nucleotide away. For the CDR3, the DNA is TGTGCTGGCAGCTTAGGAGACGGCACAGATACGCAGTATTTT. This gives the protein CAGSLGDGTDTQYF. The rearrangement joins TRBV7-7 to TRBJ2-3; D not certain. Germline CDR1 reads SSHAT; CDR2 reads FNYEAQ (reference sequence). The CDR3 contains 14 residues.

This clonotype showed up just a few times. The chain uses TRBV7-2 and TRBJ2-5, with 9 nucleotides matching TRBD2. This CDR3 contains 15 residues. The V gene's germline CDR1 is SGHTA and CDR2 FQGNSA. After removal of 5 bases from V and 5 bases from J, the junction contained 9 bases not matched to a gene. DNA of the CDR3: TGTGCCAGCAGCCGCCCCGGGACTAGCTTCGAGACCCAGTACTTC. Amino acid sequence: CASSRPGTSFETQYF.

This clonotype has more than one count but fewer than ten. This chain joins TRBV27 and TRBJ2-7; a weak D match, TRBD1 (6 bases). The CDR3 runs to 15 residues. V lost 6 bases to trimming and J lost 0 bases, with 15 bases between them. Germline-derived CDR1 and CDR2 are MNHEY and SMNVEV (reference sequence). DNA for the CDR3: TGTGCCAGCAGCGCCACGGGACATACCTCCTACGAGCAGTACTTC. Its protein is CASSATGHTSYEQYF.